Below, 9 T cell receptor beta chains from the same sample are listed, as sequenced in a study of Graves' ophthalmopathy and Graves' hyperthyroidism. TCR beta CDR3 regions were amplified from RNA transcripts. The workflow started with a first-round RT-PCR run with HTBI primers and then moved on to a second-round multiplex PCR. TCRdb reprocessed the multiplex PCR reads via MiXCR and lists one record per CDR3 protein. The table includes about 400,000 distinct CDR3 sequences, about 16% detected once. Material for sequencing was peripheral blood. Every receptor here comes from a woman between 18 and 29 years old with Graves' ophthalmopathy.

Many counts were recorded for this clonotype. This chain links TRBV19 with TRBJ2-2; no reliable D call. This CDR3 spans 14 amino acids. V was clipped by 6 bases and J by 2 bases, with 10 bases between them. The germline V gene encodes CDR1 LNHDA and CDR2 SQIVND (reference sequence). CDR3 DNA sequence: TGTGCCAGTAGAGCCTCAGAAAACACCGGGGAGCTGTTTTTT. It encodes CASRASENTGELFF.

At least ten counts were recorded for this clonotype. The rearrangement joins TRBV12-3 or TRBV12-4 to TRBJ1-1; 7 bases match TRBD1. The CDR3 is made up of 17 amino acids. With 0 bases clipped from V and 0 bases from J, the junction kept 7 bases outside the gene matches. The CDR3 DNA follows: TGTGCCAGCAGTTTAGCGCTAAAGGGGGCCTTGAACACTGAAGCTTTCTTT. This sequence encodes CASSLALKGALNTEAFF.

The table lists this clonotype with many counts. The V gene is TRBV6-5, the J gene TRBJ1-2; D gene ambiguous. The CDR3 contains 12 residues. CDR1 MNHEY and CDR2 SVGAGI come from the germline V gene. Trimming cost V 1 base and J 6 bases, with 6 bases left between them. CDR3: CASSYFGDGYTF. CDR3 nucleotide sequence: TGTGCCAGCAGTTACTTCGGGGATGGCTACACCTTC.

This clonotype appeared many times. The genes are TRBV12-3 or TRBV12-4 and TRBJ1-1, with D possibly TRBD1 on 6 matching bases. Trimming shortened V by 7 bases and J by 5 bases, and 17 bases separated the two germline ends. The CDR3 runs to 14 residues. CDR3 sequence reads: CASTLGQGSTEAFF. CDR3 coding DNA: TGTGCCAGCACTCTCGGTCAGGGGAGTACTGAAGCTTTCTTT.

The chain employs TRBV30 and TRBJ2-1; TRBD2 aligns across 12 bases. Trimming removed 2 bases from V and 2 bases from J; junction bases left unmatched: 7. Per germline, CDR1 GTSNPN and CDR2 SVGIG (reference sequence). The CDR3 is 17 amino acids. This chain's CDR3 is CAWSLKTSGGPYNEQFF. The CDR3 DNA is TGTGCCTGGAGTCTAAAGACTAGCGGGGGACCCTACAATGAGCAGTTCTTC.

This clonotype showed up many times. This CDR3 is CASQGAWTEAFF. The CDR3 DNA sequence: TGTGCCAGCCAGGGGGCTTGGACTGAAGCTTTCTTT. This rearrangement joins TRBV12-3 or TRBV12-4 to TRBJ1-1; 8 nucleotides line up with TRBD1. The CDR3 totals 12 residues. The V gene end was trimmed by 8 bases and the J gene end by 5 bases; junction bases not matched to a gene: 4.

With regard to this clonotype: A read error may explain this, as a much larger clone is one base away. This rearrangement joins TRBV7-2 to TRBJ2-5; 10 positions match TRBD1. The CDR3 loop spans 15 amino acids. V lost 4 bases to trimming and J lost 1 base; unmatched junction nucleotides: 3. Germline lookup yields CDR1 SGHTA and CDR2 FQGNSA. The CDR3 nucleotides read TGTGCCAGCAGCTGGGACAGGGGAGCCCAAGAGACCCAGTACTTC. Its translation: CASSWDRGAQETQYF.

J is TRBJ1-5 and V is TRBV19; D unclear. V lost 3 bases and J lost 0, with 9 bases in between. Germline CDR1 reads LNHDA; CDR2 reads SQIVND (reference sequence). The CDR3 runs to 15 residues. The CDR3 DNA follows: TGTGCCAGTAGTATTCAAGAGGGTAGCAATCAGCCCCAGCATTTT. Its translation is CASSIQEGSNQPQHF.

This clonotype was counted at least ten times. This sequence joins TRBV27 and TRBJ1-1; unclear D gene. This CDR3 has 13 amino acids. V was pared by 6 bases and J by 5 bases, with 13 bases between. The V gene's germline CDR1 is MNHEY and CDR2 SMNVEV (reference sequence). The chain's CDR3 is CASRLYTGTEAFF. CDR3 DNA sequence: TGTGCCAGCAGACTCTATACGGGGACTGAAGCTTTCTTT.